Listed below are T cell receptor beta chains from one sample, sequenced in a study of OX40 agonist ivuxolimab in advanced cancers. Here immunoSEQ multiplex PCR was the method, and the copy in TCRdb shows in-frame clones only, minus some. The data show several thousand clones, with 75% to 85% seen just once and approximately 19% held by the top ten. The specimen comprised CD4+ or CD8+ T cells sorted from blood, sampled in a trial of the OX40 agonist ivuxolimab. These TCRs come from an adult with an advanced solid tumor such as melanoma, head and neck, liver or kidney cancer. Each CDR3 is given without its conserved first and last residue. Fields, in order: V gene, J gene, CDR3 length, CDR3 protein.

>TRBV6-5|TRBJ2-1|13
ASCPGTADFNEQF
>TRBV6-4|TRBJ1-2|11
ATRGGPHYGYT
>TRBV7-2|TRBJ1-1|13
ASSLGTGEMFQAF
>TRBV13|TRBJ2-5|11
ASSSRTKETQY
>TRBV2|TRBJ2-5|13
ASSEARRLQETQY
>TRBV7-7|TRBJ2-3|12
ASSEGGSTDTQY
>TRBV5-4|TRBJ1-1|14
ASSDRDRGGGTEAF
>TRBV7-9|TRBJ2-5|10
ASSLGVETQY
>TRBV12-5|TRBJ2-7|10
ASGLAGYEQY
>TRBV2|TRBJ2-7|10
ASRGALYEQY
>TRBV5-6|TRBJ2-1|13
ASGLGTLPYNEQF
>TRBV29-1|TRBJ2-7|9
SAAVGGEQY
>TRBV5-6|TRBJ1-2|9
ASSLGYGYT
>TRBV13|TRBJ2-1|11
ASSLDRVNEQF
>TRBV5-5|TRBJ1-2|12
ASSPAGELYGYT
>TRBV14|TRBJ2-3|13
ASSQVAGVADTQY
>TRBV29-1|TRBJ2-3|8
SAGGDTQY
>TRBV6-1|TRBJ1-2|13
ASSEGPLLWGGYT
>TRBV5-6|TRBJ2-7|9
ASSRMGEQY
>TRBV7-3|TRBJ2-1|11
ASGTSGYNEQF
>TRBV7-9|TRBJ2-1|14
ASSSGRGPSYNEQF
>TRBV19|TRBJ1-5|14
ASSMGTAYSNQPQH
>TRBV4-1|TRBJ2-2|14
ASSQGLAGGTGELF
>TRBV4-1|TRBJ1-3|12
ASSLGGSGNTIY
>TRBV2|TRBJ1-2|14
ASSEAVQGINYGYT
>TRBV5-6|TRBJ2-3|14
ASSPPGTGKADTQY
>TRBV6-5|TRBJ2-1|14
ASSYLGFASYNEQF
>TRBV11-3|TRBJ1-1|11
ASSVGAGTEAF
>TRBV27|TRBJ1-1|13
ASSFTLIGNTEAF
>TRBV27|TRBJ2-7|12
ASSFGTGIYEQY
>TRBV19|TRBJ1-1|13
ASSGTGTGDTEAF
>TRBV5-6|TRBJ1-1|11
AGSWGRTFEAF
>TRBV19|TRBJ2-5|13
ASSIESPRGETQY
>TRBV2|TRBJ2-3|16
ASSWGAGLYTSTDTQY
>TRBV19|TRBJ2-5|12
ASSQTGNQETQY
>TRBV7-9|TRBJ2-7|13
ASSAPTGLTYEQY
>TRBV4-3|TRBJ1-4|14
ASSQEVGTGGEKLF
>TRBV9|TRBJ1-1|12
ASSGGQEYTEAF
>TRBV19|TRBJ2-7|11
ASSYSSSYEQY
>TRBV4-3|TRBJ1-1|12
ASSQEGAYTEAF
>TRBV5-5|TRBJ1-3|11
ASSPGAGNTIY
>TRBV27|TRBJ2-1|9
ASMKGGEQF
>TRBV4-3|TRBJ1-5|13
ASSQGTYSNQPQH
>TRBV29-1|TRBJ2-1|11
SVVESSYNEQF
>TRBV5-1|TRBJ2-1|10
ASSSEDGGGF
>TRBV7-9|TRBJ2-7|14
ASSLVRDINSDEQY
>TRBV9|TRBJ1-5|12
ASSVDGGHQPQH
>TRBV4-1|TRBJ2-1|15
ASSQGGSGGAYNEQF